This note documents a single TCR beta chain sequence. The antigen remains unidentified. This sample also contains other DNA sequences that code for the same CDR3. The data originate from a study of regulatory T cells. The study's findings and limits: In CD3G-deficient patients, conventional CD4+ T cells were enriched for hydrophobic CDR3 residues at positions 6 and 7.

CDR3 size: 11 residues. Germline loops: CDR1 MDHEN, CDR2 SYDVKM. Deletions cut 6 bases from V and 6 bases from J, with 7 bases between. Patients aged 2 to 39 years had fewer naive T cells. The PCR used 52 TRBV and 13 TRBJ primers. Generated by immunoSEQ multiplex PCR, the TCRdb table keeps only in-frame clones and is missing some. The sample lists tens of thousands of clones, about 93% seen once, with around 0.94% in the top ten. The sample was conventional CD4+ T cells sorted from blood. This chain connects TRBV28 to TRBJ2-3; D unclear. This TCR was sampled from a child aged 2 to 15 with CD3G deficiency. CDR3 in amino acids: CASSQGDTQYF. In DNA, the CDR3 is TGTGCCAGCAGCCAAGGGGATACGCAGTATTTT.